These 28 T cell receptor beta chains share one sample of origin, sequenced in a study of cytomegalovirus exposure and HLA in healthy donors. PCR primers comprised 60 Vbeta and 13 Jbeta primers. The assay was immunoSEQ multiplex PCR, and TCRdb's table has in-frame clones only and misses some. This table has tens of thousands of clones, about 71% appearing once. The sequenced sample consisted of PBMCs. These receptors all come from a woman aged 50 to 60 in good health and CMV-seropositive.

This clone was found once. This chain connects TRBV28 to TRBJ1-5; D is possibly TRBD1 (6 bases). V was shortened by 5 bases and J by 6 bases, with 20 bases between the two germline ends. Per the germline V gene, CDR1 is MDHEN and CDR2 is SYDVKM. The CDR3 covers 16 residues. Here the CDR3 DNA reads TGTGCCAGCAGTCCTTTCCCCCAACAGGGCACTCAGCCCCAGCATTTT. This encodes CASSPFPQQGTQPQHF. Full variable domain (rest looked up from reference TRBV28 and TRBJ1-5): DVKVTQSSRYLVKRTGEKVFLECVQDMDHENMFWYRQDPGLGLRLIYFSYDVKMKEKGDIPEGYSVSREKKERFSLILESASTNQTSMYLCASSPFPQQGTQPQHFGDGTRLSIL.

The chain joins TRBV7-9 to TRBJ2-3, with TRBD2 as a possible D gene (5 bases). V lost 4 bases, J lost 1 base, and 15 bases lay in between. Germline CDR1 is SEHNR and CDR2 is FQNEAQ (reference sequence). CDR3 size: 16 residues. The CDR3 reads CASSSWSTRGTDTQYF. The CDR3 bases are TGTGCCAGCAGCTCATGGAGTACGAGGGGCACAGATACGCAGTATTTT.

The genes are TRBV7-9 and TRBJ2-1; tentative D call: TRBD2 (5 bases). The CDR3 sequence is 14 residues long. Germline-derived CDR1 and CDR2 are SEHNR and FQNEAQ (reference sequence). Trimming pared 4 bases from V and 4 bases from J, leaving 11 bases between. CDR3 in DNA: TGTGCCAGCAGCTACGCGGCGGGTTACAATGAGCAGTTCTTC. This sequence encodes CASSYAAGYNEQFF.

V usage is TRBV7-9 and J usage is TRBJ1-2; no definite D call. The germline CDR1 and CDR2 sequences are SEHNR and FQNEAQ (reference sequence). This CDR3 comprises 13 residues. Trimming shortened V by 1 base and J by 3 bases, and 6 bases separated the two germline ends. CDR3 amino acids: CASSLGRYYGYTF. The CDR3 DNA follows: TGTGCCAGCAGCTTAGGCAGATACTATGGCTACACCTTC.

The chain employs TRBV9 and TRBJ2-3; D possibly corresponds to TRBD2 (7 bases). CDR1 SGDLS and CDR2 YYNGEE come from the germline V gene. The length of the CDR3 is 15 residues. V lost 4 bases to trimming and J lost 3 bases, with 15 bases between them. The CDR3 loop reads CASSPRGAFTDTQYF. In DNA form, the CDR3 reads TGTGCCAGCAGCCCACGGGGGGCCTTTACAGATACGCAGTATTTT.

The chain uses TRBV5-6 and TRBJ2-7; TRBD1 matches 10 bases. This CDR3 contains 14 residues. V lost 4 bases and J lost 6; bases outside the gene matches: 7. Germline-derived CDR1 and CDR2 are SGHDT and YYEEEE. The CDR3 sequence: CASSPAGQGGEQYF. In DNA form, the CDR3 reads TGTGCCAGCAGCCCTGCTGGACAGGGGGGCGAGCAGTACTTC.

This chain connects TRBV11-2 to TRBJ2-3; 14 bases agree with TRBD2. This CDR3 region has 18 residues. V trimming: 1 base; J trimming: 5 bases; junction bases outside the gene matches: 8. Germline CDR1 and CDR2: SGHAT and FQNNGV. CDR3 protein: CASSLAGRLAGGQDTQYF. CDR3 nucleotides: TGTGCCAGCAGCTTAGCGGGACGACTAGCGGGGGGGCAAGATACGCAGTATTTT.

The CDR3 here is CASSDSYGYTF. CDR3 DNA: TGTGCCAGCAGCGACTCATATGGCTACACCTTC. This chain links TRBV9 with TRBJ1-2; no reliable D call. Germline CDR1 is SGDLS and CDR2 is YYNGEE. The length of the CDR3 is 11 residues. V lost 3 bases, J lost 5 bases, and 5 bases lay in between. The full variable domain, rest sourced from reference TRBV9 and TRBJ1-2, is DSGVTQTPKHLITATGQRVTLRCSPRSGDLSVYWYQQSLDQGLQFLIQYYNGEERAKGNILERFSAQQFPDLHSELNLSSLELGDSALYFCASSDSYGYTFGSGTRLTVV.

This chain links TRBV29-1 with TRBJ2-3, with D possibly matching TRBD2 (7 bases). V lost 5 bases to trimming and J lost 3 bases, with 21 bases between them. There are 16 residues in the CDR3. Looked up from germline, CDR1 is SQVTM and CDR2 is ANQGSEA. In DNA, the CDR3 is TGCAGCGTTAGGTTAGGGGGGGCAAAGACTACAGATACGCAGTATTTT. Translating gives CSVRLGGAKTTDTQYF.

Concerning this clone: Different DNA sequences within this sample yield the same CDR3. This chain joins TRBV7-2 and TRBJ1-1; possibly TRBD1 for D (6 bases). Trimming removed 0 bases from V and 8 bases from J, with 13 bases in between. The CDR3 length is 14 residues. Germline V lookup: CDR1 SGHTA, CDR2 FQGNSA. DNA for the CDR3: TGTGCCAGCAGCTTAGCGCTCAGGGGATCCGAAGCTTTCTTT. It yields the protein CASSLALRGSEAFF.

The chain is built from TRBV6-4 and TRBJ2-6; TRBD2 is a possible D gene (5 bases). CDR1 and CDR2 from the germline V gene are MRHNA and SNTAGT. The CDR3 length is 15 residues. V gave up 6 bases and J gave up 2 bases, with 11 bases separating them. CDR3 in DNA: TGTGCCAGCAGCCCGGTCGGGACTGGGGCCAACGTCCTGACTTTC. Residues: CASSPVGTGANVLTF.

V and J are TRBV13 and TRBJ2-1, with 12 positions matching TRBD2. Germline trimming cut 1 base from V and 13 bases from J; bases unmatched to any gene: 14. The CDR3 totals 17 residues. Germline CDR1 is PRHDT and CDR2 is FYEKMQ (reference sequence). Written as DNA, the CDR3 is TGTGCCAGCAGCTTAGAGGCCTCTAGCGGGGGGGCCCTCTCCCAGTTCTTC. This sequence encodes CASSLEASSGGALSQFF.

The chain recombines TRBV10-3 with TRBJ2-3, with D tentatively TRBD2 (6 bases). Germline CDR1 is ENHRY and CDR2 is SYGVKD. CDR3 length: 15 amino acids. V lost 1 base to trimming and J lost 2 bases, with 10 bases between them. The CDR3 loop is CAISELAGLTDTQYF. CDR3 nucleotide sequence: TGTGCCATCAGTGAGTTGGCGGGACTCACAGATACGCAGTATTTT.

The chain carries TRBV18 and TRBJ2-2; 9 nucleotides line up with TRBD2. Per the germline V gene, CDR1 is KGHSH and CDR2 is LQKENI. Unmatched junction bases numbered 11, after V lost 4 bases and J lost 2 bases. CDR3 length equals 18 residues. CDR3 residues: CASSQRGAGGQNTGELFF. The CDR3 bases are TGTGCCAGCTCACAACGCGGAGCGGGAGGACAAAACACCGGGGAGCTGTTTTTT.

The rearrangement joins TRBV6-5 to TRBJ2-1, with 11 positions matching TRBD1. Per germline, CDR1 MNHEY and CDR2 SVGAGI. The CDR3 runs 15 residues. The junction had 2 bases not matched to a gene; V was cut back by 6 bases and J by 1 base. The CDR3: CASSRDRGSYNEQFF. For the CDR3, the DNA is TGTGCCAGCAGCCGGGACAGGGGGTCCTACAATGAGCAGTTCTTC.

This chain connects TRBV5-6 to TRBJ1-2; D not certain. This CDR3 contains 12 residues. CDR1 SGHDT and CDR2 YYEEEE come from the germline V gene. V lost 4 bases and J lost 5, with 9 bases in between. As DNA, the CDR3 is TGTGCCAGCAGCGCTGAAGCGTATGGCTACACCTTC. As protein: CASSAEAYGYTF.

The gene calls are TRBV6-1 and TRBJ1-1, with D unresolved. The V end lost 4 bases, the J end lost 1 base, and 10 bases lay between the germline ends. This CDR3 is 14 amino acids long. Germline V gives CDR1 MNHNS, CDR2 SASEGT. The DNA for the CDR3 is TGTGCCAGCAGTGGGTCCAGAAAGAACACTGAAGCTTTCTTT. This gives the protein CASSGSRKNTEAFF.

V and J are TRBV15 and TRBJ1-3; tentatively, D is TRBD1 (5 bases). This CDR3 is 20 amino acids long. Germline lookup yields CDR1 LNHNV and CDR2 YYDKDF (reference sequence). V lost 1 base and J lost 0, with 22 bases in between. In DNA form, the CDR3 reads TGTGCCACCAGCAGAGGACGAGGCGGGGCAGGGCTAATCTCTGGAAACACCATATATTTT. Its translation is CATSRGRGGAGLISGNTIYF.

This clone was seen a few times. The chain joins TRBV13 to TRBJ2-7; 9 bases agree with TRBD1. This CDR3 comprises 14 residues. V was clipped by 5 bases and J by 3 bases; unmatched bases: 5. Germline V CDR1 and CDR2: PRHDT, FYEKMQ (reference sequence). The CDR3 DNA is TGTGCCAGCAGCCGGACAGGGGACATCTACGAGCAGTACTTC. Encoded protein: CASSRTGDIYEQYF.

By proportion, this clone is medium-sized. The genes are TRBV6-4 and TRBJ2-3; the match to TRBD2 covers 10 bases. V gave up 3 bases and J gave up 3 bases; unmatched junction bases: 0. The CDR3 length is 14 residues. Germline assignment: CDR1 MRHNA and CDR2 SNTAGT. The CDR3 here is CASSEAGGTDTQYF. In DNA form, the CDR3 reads TGTGCCAGCAGTGAAGCGGGGGGGACAGATACGCAGTATTTT.

In its sample, this clone was seen a few times. The chain joins TRBV7-9 to TRBJ2-2, with TRBD2 matching 9 bases. Germline CDR1 is SEHNR and CDR2 is FQNEAQ (reference sequence). V shed 5 bases, J shed 0 bases, and the junction held 13 bases outside the gene matches. The CDR3 has 19 amino acids. The CDR3 nucleotides read TGTGCCAGCAGCCCCCAGACCTTAGCGGGGGCCCCGAACACCGGGGAGCTGTTTTTT. Amino acid sequence: CASSPQTLAGAPNTGELFF.

This clone has a handful of counts. This chain connects TRBV5-6 to TRBJ2-5; the match to TRBD1 covers 7 bases. Losses at the gene ends were 2 bases for V and 5 bases for J; bases not matched to a gene: 3. CDR3 length equals 13 residues. In germline, CDR1 is SGHDT, CDR2 YYEEEE. The CDR3 DNA reads TGTGCCAGCAGCTTACAGGGGCAGGAGACCCAGTACTTC. The encoded protein is CASSLQGQETQYF.

There are a few counts of this clone. J is TRBJ2-1 and V is TRBV29-1, with a possible D match to TRBD2 (6 bases). The CDR3 is 15 amino acids. Deletions cut 0 bases from V and 5 bases from J, with 14 bases between. The germline gives CDR1 SQVTM, CDR2 ANQGSEA. CDR3 protein: CSVEDSGLYDNEQFF. For the CDR3, the DNA is TGCAGCGTTGAAGACTCGGGACTTTACGACAATGAGCAGTTCTTC.

This chain joins TRBV19 and TRBJ2-2; D might be TRBD2 (6 bases). This CDR3 has 14 amino acids. Germline CDR1 and CDR2: LNHDA and SQIVND (reference sequence). The V gene lost 4 bases and the J gene lost 5 bases, with 11 bases spanning the gap. CDR3 sequence: CASSNLGGTGELFF. As DNA, the CDR3 is TGTGCCAGTAGTAATTTGGGGGGAACCGGGGAGCTGTTTTTT. Supplemented by reference TRBV19 and TRBJ2-2, the full variable domain reads DGGITQSPKYLFRKEGQNVTLSCEQNLNHDAMYWYRQDPGQGLRLIYYSQIVNDFQKGDIAEGYSVSREKKESFPLTVTSAQKNPTAFYLCASSNLGGTGELFFGEGSRLTVL.

The J gene is TRBJ2-5, the V gene TRBV27; 7 bases are a match to TRBD1. The CDR3 is 13 residues long. V shed 8 bases, J shed 7 bases, and the junction held 10 bases outside the gene matches. From germline, CDR1 is MNHEY and CDR2 SMNVEV (reference sequence). The CDR3 coding sequence is TGTGCCAGCGGTAACAGGGGCTTGGGGACCCAGTACTTC. Protein product: CASGNRGLGTQYF.

V usage is TRBV19 and J usage is TRBJ1-1, with 8 bases aligning to TRBD1. CDR1 is LNHDA, CDR2 SQIVND, per germline (reference sequence). CDR3 length: 15 residues. The J segment lost 5 bases and the V segment lost 3 bases, leaving 8 bases of the junction unmatched. CDR3 region: CASSIRTGLETEAFF. CDR3 nucleotide sequence: TGTGCCAGTAGTATCAGGACAGGGTTAGAGACTGAAGCTTTCTTT.

The chain joins TRBV5-1 to TRBJ2-5; a possible D gene is TRBD1 (7 bases). Germline CDR1 and CDR2: SGHRS and YFSETQ. V lost 0 bases, J lost 5 bases, and 17 bases lay in between. The CDR3 covers 16 residues. CDR3 sequence: CASSLDRGLRGETQYF. In nucleotides, the CDR3 is TGCGCCAGCAGCTTGGATCGGGGACTCAGGGGGGAGACCCAGTACTTC.

V is TRBV19 and J is TRBJ1-1, with D unclear. The V gene's germline CDR1 is LNHDA and CDR2 SQIVND (reference sequence). With 7 bases removed from V and 0 bases from J, the gap between germline ends came to 3 bases. This CDR3 contains 11 residues. The CDR3: CASTMNTEAFF. In DNA form, the CDR3 reads TGTGCCAGTACCATGAACACTGAAGCTTTCTTT. Full variable domain (rest looked up from reference TRBV19 and TRBJ1-1): DGGITQSPKYLFRKEGQNVTLSCEQNLNHDAMYWYRQDPGQGLRLIYYSQIVNDFQKGDIAEGYSVSREKKESFPLTVTSAQKNPTAFYLCASTMNTEAFFGQGTRLTVV.